Shown below are 5 T cell receptor beta chains from a single sample sequenced in a study of blood T cell repertoires in COVID-19. Clones were read by immunoSEQ multiplex PCR, and TCRdb kept only the in-frame ones, dropping some. This sample yields some 110,000 clones, of which less than 90% are seen a single time; under 5% belongs to the top ten. Source material: PBMCs or T cells enriched from blood (not recorded which). Source of these receptors: a woman aged 25-40 years who had recovered from COVID-19.

The chain has TRBV7-9 and TRBJ2-3; 7 bases align to TRBD2. Trimming took 7 bases from V and 3 from J; bases not matched to a gene: 4. The CDR3 consists of 13 residues. Germline V gives CDR1 SEHNR, CDR2 FQNEAQ (reference sequence). CDR3 protein: CASIRAGTDTQYF. CDR3 nucleotide sequence: TGTGCCAGCATACGAGCGGGAACAGATACGCAGTATTTT.

This rearrangement joins TRBV5-1 to TRBJ2-3, with TRBD2 as a possible D gene (5 bases). Trimming took 0 bases from V and 5 from J, leaving 10 bases between them. Germline values: CDR1 SGHRS, CDR2 YFSETQ. The CDR3 extends over 14 amino acids. The CDR3 spells CASSLGGVGDTQYF. The CDR3 DNA follows: TGCGCCAGCAGCTTGGGGGGAGTGGGAGATACGCAGTATTTT.

The chain combines TRBV28 with TRBJ2-7; D may be TRBD2 (5 bases). The V end lost 6 bases, the J end lost 2 bases, and 8 bases lay between the germline ends. This CDR3 comprises 12 residues. The germline V gene has CDR1 MDHEN and CDR2 SYDVKM. CDR3 sequence: CASSLLAYEQYF. Written as DNA, the CDR3 is TGTGCCAGCAGCTTACTAGCCTACGAGCAGTACTTC.

This clone has only a few counts. CDR3: CSVETFTGRTDTQYF. CDR3 nucleotides: TGCAGCGTTGAAACTTTTACAGGGCGCACAGATACGCAGTATTTT. The genes are TRBV29-1 and TRBJ2-3; TRBD1 is a possible D gene (6 bases). Germline CDR1 is SQVTM and CDR2 is ANQGSEA. The CDR3 runs to 15 residues. V lost 2 bases and J 1 base, leaving 13 bases between the germline ends.

The chain uses TRBV7-8 and TRBJ2-5; TRBD1 might be the D (5 bases). The CDR3 sequence is 15 residues long. Germline values: CDR1 SGHVS, CDR2 FQNEAQ. V was shortened by 1 base and J by 2 bases, with 11 bases between the two germline ends. The CDR3 bases are TGTGCCAGCAGCTTAGGGGGCGGCGCGCAAGAGACCCAGTACTTC. It is translated as CASSLGGGAQETQYF. Variable domain in full (rest from reference TRBV7-8 and TRBJ2-5): GAGVSQSPRYKVAKRGQDVALRCDPISGHVSLFWYQQALGQGPEFLTYFQNEAQLDKSGLPSDRFFAERPEGSVSTLKIQRTQQEDSAVYLCASSLGGGAQETQYFGPGTRLLVL.